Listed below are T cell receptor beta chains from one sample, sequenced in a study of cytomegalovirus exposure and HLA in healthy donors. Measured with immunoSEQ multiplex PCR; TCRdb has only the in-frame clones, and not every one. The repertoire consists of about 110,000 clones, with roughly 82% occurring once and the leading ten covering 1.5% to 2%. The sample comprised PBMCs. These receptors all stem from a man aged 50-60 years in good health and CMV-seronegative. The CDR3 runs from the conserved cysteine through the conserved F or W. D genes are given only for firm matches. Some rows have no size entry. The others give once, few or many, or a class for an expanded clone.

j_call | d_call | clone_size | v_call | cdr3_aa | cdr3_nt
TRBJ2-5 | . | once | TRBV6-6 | CASSTGGETQYF | TGTGCCAGCAGTACTGGCGGGGAGACCCAGTACTTC
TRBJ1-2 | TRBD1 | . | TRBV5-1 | CASSTGTGGTKSTGYTF | TGCGCCAGCAGCACTGGGACAGGGGGAACGAAATCTACTGGCTACACCTTC
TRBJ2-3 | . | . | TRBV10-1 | CASSESFVTDTQYF | TGCGCCAGCAGTGAGAGCTTTGTCACAGATACGCAGTATTTT
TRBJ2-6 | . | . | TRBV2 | CASSEARPAGANVLTF | TGTGCCAGCAGTGAAGCGAGGCCCGCTGGGGCCAACGTCCTGACTTTC
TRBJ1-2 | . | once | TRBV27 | CASLSRSGYTF | TGTGCCAGCCTATCACGGTCTGGCTACACCTTC
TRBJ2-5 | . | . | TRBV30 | CAWGHVLLGQETQYF | TGTGCCTGGGGACACGTCCTCCTTGGCCAAGAGACCCAGTACTTC
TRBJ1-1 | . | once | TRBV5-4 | CASSLGSNTEAFF | TGTGCCAGCAGCCTCGGGTCGAACACTGAAGCTTTCTTT
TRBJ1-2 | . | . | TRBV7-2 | CASSSGGSEIRGGYTF | TGTGCCAGCAGCTCGGGCGGATCGGAGATTCGGGGTGGCTACACCTTC
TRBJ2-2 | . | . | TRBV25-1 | CASRTNGATGELFF | TGTGCCAGCAGGACCAATGGGGCCACCGGGGAGCTGTTTTTT
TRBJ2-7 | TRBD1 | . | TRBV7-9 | CASSLVGTGVYEQYF | TGTGCCAGCAGCTTAGTGGGGACAGGGGTCTACGAGCAGTACTTC
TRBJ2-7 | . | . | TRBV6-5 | CASSEAVVARGFF | TGTGCCAGCAGTGAAGCGGTGGTGGCAAGAGGGTTCTTC
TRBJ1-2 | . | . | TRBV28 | CASMRSFYGYTF | TGTGCCAGCATGCGGAGCTTCTATGGCTACACCTTC
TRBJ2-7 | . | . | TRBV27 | CASRRDTAYEQHF | TGTGCCAGCCGCAGGGACACTGCCTACGAGCAGCACTTC
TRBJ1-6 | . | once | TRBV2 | CASKQMNSPLHF | TGTGCCAGCAAACAGATGAATTCACCCCTCCACTTT
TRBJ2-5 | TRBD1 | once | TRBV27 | CASSSVPPRQGRLRETQYF | TGTGCCAGCAGTTCCGTTCCCCCCCGACAGGGGCGGCTTAGAGAGACCCAGTACTTC
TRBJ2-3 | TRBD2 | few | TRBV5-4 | CASSLGLASDTQYF | TGTGCCAGCAGCCTGGGACTAGCGTCTGATACGCAGTATTTT
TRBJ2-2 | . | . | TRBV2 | CASSDTKGTGELFF | TGTGCCAGCAGTGATACCAAGGGGACCGGGGAGCTGTTTTTT
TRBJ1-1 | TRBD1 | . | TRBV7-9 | CASSFPGGLMNTEAFF | TGTGCCAGCAGCTTCCCAGGGGGCCTCATGAACACTGAAGCTTTCTTT
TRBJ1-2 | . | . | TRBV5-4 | CASSLRAGYGYTF | TGTGCCAGCAGCTTGCGGGCGGGGTATGGCTACACCTTC
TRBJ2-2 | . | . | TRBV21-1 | CASSKVDRGGTGELFF | TGTGCCAGCAGCAAAGTGGACAGGGGAGGCACCGGGGAGCTGTTTTTT
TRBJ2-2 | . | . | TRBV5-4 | CASSFPISRDPGELFF | TGTGCCAGCAGCTTCCCGATTAGCCGAGACCCCGGGGAGCTGTTTTTT
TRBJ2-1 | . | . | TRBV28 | CASIAQGNEQFF | TGTGCCAGCATAGCCCAGGGCAATGAGCAGTTCTTC
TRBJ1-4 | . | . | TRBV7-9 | CASSPRATNEKLFF | TGTGCCAGCAGCCCCCGTGCAACTAATGAAAAACTGTTTTTT
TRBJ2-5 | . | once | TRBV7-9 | CASRSDNQETQYF | TGTGCCAGCAGATCTGACAACCAAGAGACCCAGTACTTC
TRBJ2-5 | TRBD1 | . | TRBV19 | CASSRNRGETQYF | TGTGCCAGTAGTAGGAACAGGGGTGAGACCCAGTACTTC
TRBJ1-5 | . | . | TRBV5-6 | CASSLGRTLNQPQHF | TGTGCCAGCAGCTTGGGGCGGACACTCAATCAGCCCCAGCATTTT
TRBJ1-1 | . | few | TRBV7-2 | CASRRGGENTEAFF | TGTGCCAGCAGGAGGGGCGGGGAGAACACTGAAGCTTTCTTT
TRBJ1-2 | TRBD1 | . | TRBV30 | CAATGGRGYGYTF | TGTGCCGCTACAGGGGGAAGAGGCTATGGCTACACCTTC
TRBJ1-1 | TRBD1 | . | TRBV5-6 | CASSRTGVPEAFF | TGTGCCAGCAGCCGTACAGGGGTCCCTGAAGCTTTCTTT
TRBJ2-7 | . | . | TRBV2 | CASSSGYLSYEQYF | TGTGCCAGCAGTTCAGGGTATCTGTCCTACGAGCAGTACTTC
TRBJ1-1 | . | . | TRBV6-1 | CASSRGFNTEAFF | TGTGCCAGCAGCAGGGGTTTTAACACTGAAGCTTTCTTT
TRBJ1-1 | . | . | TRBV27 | CASSFQLYTEAFF | TGTGCCAGCAGTTTCCAACTTTACACTGAAGCTTTCTTT
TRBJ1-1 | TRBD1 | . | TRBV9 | CASSARQGVGTEAFF | TGTGCCAGCAGCGCGAGACAGGGGGTAGGGACTGAAGCTTTCTTT
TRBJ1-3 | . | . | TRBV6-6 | CASTVDGNTIYF | TGTGCCAGCACCGTAGATGGAAACACCATATATTTT
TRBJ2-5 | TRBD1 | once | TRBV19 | CASSGDREETQYF | TGTGCCAGTAGTGGCGACAGGGAAGAGACCCAGTACTTC
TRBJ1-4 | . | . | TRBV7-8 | CASSLGRRATNEKLFF | TGTGCCAGCAGCTTAGGGAGGCGAGCAACTAATGAAAAACTGTTTTTT
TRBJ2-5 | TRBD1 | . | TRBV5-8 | CASSLDRGRETQYF | TGTGCCAGCAGCCTGGACAGGGGGCGGGAGACCCAGTACTTC
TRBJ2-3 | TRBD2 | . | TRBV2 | CASRIGTSGGVGTDTQYF | TGTGCCAGCAGGATTGGGACTAGCGGGGGGGTAGGCACAGATACGCAGTATTTT
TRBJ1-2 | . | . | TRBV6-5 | CASSTQGRGGYGYTF | TGTGCCAGCAGTACCCAGGGGCGCGGTGGGTATGGCTACACCTTC
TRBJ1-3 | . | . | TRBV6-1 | CASSETGRGGNTIYF | TGTGCCAGCAGTGAAACCGGCAGGGGTGGAAACACCATATATTTT
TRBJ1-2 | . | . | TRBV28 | CASSFGQYYGYTF | TGTGCCAGCAGTTTTGGGCAGTACTATGGCTACACCTTC
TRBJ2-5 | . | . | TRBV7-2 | CASSLQGKVWEQETQYF | TGTGCCAGCAGCTTACAGGGTAAAGTGTGGGAACAAGAGACCCAGTACTTC
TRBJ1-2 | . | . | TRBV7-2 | CASSLHRTENYGYTF | TGTGCCAGCAGCCTACATAGGACAGAGAACTATGGCTACACCTTC